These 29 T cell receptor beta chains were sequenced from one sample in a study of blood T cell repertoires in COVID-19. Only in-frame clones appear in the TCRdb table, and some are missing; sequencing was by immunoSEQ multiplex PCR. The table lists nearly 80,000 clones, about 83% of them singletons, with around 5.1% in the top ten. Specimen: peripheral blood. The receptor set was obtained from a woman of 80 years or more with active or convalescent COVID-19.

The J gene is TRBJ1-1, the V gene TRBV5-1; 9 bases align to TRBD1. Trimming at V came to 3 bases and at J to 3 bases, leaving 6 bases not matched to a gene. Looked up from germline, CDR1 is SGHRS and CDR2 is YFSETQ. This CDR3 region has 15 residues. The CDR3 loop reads CASSWLTGGHTEAFF. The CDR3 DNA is TGCGCCAGCAGCTGGCTAACAGGGGGCCACACTGAAGCTTTCTTT.

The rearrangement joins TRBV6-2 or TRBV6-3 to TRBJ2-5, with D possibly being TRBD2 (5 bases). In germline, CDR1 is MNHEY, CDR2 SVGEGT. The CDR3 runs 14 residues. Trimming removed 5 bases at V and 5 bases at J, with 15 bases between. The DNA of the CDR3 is TGTGCCAGCAGTCGCGGGCTTCGGGTGGAGACCCAGTACTTC. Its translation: CASSRGLRVETQYF.

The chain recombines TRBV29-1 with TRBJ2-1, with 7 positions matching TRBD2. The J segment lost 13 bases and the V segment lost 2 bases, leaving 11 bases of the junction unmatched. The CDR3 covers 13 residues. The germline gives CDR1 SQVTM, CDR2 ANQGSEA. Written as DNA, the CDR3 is TGCAGCGTTGAAAACGGCGGGAGTATTTTCCAGTTCTTC. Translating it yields CSVENGGSIFQFF.

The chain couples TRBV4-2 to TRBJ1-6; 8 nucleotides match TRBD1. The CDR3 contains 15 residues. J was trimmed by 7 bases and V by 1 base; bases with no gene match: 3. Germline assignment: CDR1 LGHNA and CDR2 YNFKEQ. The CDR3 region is CASSQAYRGNSPLHF. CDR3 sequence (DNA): TGTGCCAGCAGCCAAGCATACAGGGGGAATTCACCCCTCCACTTT.

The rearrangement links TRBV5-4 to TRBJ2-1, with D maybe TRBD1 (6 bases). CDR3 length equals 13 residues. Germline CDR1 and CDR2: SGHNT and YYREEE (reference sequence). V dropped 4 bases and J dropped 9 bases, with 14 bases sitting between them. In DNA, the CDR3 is TGTGCCAGCAGCCTATACAGGGACGGTGAGCAGTTCTTC. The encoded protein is CASSLYRDGEQFF. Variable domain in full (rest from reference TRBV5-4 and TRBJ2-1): ETGVTQSPTHLIKTRGQQVTLRCSSQSGHNTVSWYQQALGQGPQFIFQYYREEENGRGNFPPRFSGLQFPNYSSELNVNALELDDSALYLCASSLYRDGEQFFGPGTRLTVL.

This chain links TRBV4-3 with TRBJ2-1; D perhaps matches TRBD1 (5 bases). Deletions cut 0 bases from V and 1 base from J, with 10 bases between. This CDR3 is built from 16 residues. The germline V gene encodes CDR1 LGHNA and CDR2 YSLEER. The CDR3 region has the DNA TGCGCCAGCAGCCAAGATACAGGAGCGTCCTACAATGAGCAGTTCTTC. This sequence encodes CASSQDTGASYNEQFF.

CDR3 region: CASSYRGTGGAGEQFF. CDR3 bases: TGTGCCAGCAGTTACCGTGGGACAGGGGGCGCTGGTGAGCAGTTCTTC. The V and J genes are TRBV6-5 and TRBJ2-1; TRBD1 aligns across 12 bases. Unmatched junction bases numbered 8, after V lost 2 bases and J lost 9 bases. Germline V CDR1 and CDR2: MNHEY, SVGAGI. The CDR3 contains 16 residues.

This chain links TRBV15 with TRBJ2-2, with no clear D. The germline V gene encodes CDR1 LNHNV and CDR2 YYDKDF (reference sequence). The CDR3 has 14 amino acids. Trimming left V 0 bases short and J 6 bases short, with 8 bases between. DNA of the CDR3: TGTGCCACCAGCAGAGATCCGGTCCCCGGGGAGCTGTTTTTT. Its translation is CATSRDPVPGELFF.

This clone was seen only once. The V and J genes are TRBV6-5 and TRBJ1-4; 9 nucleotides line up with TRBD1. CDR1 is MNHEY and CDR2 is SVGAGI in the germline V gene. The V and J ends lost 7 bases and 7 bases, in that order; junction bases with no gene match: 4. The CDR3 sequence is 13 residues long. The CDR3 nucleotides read TGTGCCAGCAACAGACAGGGGGGTGAAAAACTGTTTTTT. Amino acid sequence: CASNRQGGEKLFF.

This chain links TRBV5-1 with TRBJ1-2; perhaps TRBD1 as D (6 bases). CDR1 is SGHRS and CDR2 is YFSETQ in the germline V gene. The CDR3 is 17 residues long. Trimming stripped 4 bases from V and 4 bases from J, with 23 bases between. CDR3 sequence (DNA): TGCGCCAGCAGCCCGGGACAAACTATGGCTCAGGGCTATGGCTACACCTTC. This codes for CASSPGQTMAQGYGYTF.

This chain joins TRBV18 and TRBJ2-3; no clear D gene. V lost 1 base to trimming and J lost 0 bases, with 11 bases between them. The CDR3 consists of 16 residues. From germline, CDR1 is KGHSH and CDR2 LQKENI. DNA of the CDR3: TGTGCCAGCTCACCACTGGCAGGCCCTAGCACAGATACGCAGTATTTT. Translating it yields CASSPLAGPSTDTQYF.

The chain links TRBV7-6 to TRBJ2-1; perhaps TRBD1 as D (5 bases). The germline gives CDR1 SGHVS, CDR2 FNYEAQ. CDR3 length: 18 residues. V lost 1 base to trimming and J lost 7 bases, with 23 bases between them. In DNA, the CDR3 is TGTGCCAGCAGCTTAGGTCCCCGTAGAGTTGGGGCGAGGAATGAGCAGTTCTTC. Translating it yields CASSLGPRRVGARNEQFF.

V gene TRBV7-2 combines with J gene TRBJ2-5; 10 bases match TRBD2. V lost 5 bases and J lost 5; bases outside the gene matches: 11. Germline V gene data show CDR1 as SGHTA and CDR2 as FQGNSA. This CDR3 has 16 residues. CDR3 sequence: CASSPILAGKKETQYF. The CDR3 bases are TGTGCCAGCAGCCCCATACTAGCGGGGAAAAAGGAGACCCAGTACTTC.

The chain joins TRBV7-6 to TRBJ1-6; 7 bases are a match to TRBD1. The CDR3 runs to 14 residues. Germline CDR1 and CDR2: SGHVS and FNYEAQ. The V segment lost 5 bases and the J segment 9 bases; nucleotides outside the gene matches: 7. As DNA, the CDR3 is TGTGCCAGCAGCATCGGACAGGACAGTTCACCCCTCCACTTT. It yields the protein CASSIGQDSSPLHF.

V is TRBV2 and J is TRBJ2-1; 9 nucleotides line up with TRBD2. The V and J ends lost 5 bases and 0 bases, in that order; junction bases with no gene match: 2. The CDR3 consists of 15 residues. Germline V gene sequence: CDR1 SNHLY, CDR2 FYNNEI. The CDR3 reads CASSLAGSSYNEQFF. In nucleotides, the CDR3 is TGTGCCAGCAGTCTAGCGGGGAGCTCCTACAATGAGCAGTTCTTC.

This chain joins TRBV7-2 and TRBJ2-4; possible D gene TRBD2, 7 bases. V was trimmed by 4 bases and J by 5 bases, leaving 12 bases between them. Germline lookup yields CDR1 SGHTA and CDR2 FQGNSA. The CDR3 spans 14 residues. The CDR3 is CASSSQGGENIQYF. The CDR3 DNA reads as TGTGCCAGCAGCTCACAGGGAGGGGAAAACATTCAGTACTTC.

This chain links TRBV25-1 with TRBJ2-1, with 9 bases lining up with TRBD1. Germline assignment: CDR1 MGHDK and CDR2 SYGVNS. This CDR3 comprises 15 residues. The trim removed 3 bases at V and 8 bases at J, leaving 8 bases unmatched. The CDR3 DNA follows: TGTGCCAGCAGTGATCCCGGGACAGGGCTCTATGAGCAGTTCTTC. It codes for CASSDPGTGLYEQFF.

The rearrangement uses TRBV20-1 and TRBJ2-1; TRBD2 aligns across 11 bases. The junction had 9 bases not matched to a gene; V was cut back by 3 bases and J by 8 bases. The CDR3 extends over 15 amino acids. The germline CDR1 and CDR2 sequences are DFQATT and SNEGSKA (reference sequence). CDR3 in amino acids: CSASTTSGRIDEQFF. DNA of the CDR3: TGCAGTGCTAGTACTACTAGCGGGAGAATCGATGAGCAGTTCTTC.

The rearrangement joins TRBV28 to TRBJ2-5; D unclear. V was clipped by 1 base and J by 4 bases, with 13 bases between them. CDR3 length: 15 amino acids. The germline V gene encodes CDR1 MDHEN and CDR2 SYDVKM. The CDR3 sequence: CASSLSQVPGETQYF. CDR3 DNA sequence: TGTGCCAGCAGTTTATCGCAGGTTCCTGGAGAGACCCAGTACTTC. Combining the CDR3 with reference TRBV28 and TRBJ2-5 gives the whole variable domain DVKVTQSSRYLVKRTGEKVFLECVQDMDHENMFWYRQDPGLGLRLIYFSYDVKMKEKGDIPEGYSVSREKKERFSLILESASTNQTSMYLCASSLSQVPGETQYFGPGTRLLVL.

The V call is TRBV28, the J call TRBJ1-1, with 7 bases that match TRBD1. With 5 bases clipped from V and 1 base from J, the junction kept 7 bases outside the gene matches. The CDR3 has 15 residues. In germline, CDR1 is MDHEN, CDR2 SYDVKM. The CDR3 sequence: CASSHNRGWNTEAFF. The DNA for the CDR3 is TGTGCCAGCAGTCATAACAGGGGCTGGAACACTGAAGCTTTCTTT.

The CDR3 bases are TGTGCCAGCAGCTTAGGACGGAGAGGCTACAATGAGCAGTTCTTC. It is translated as CASSLGRRGYNEQFF. The V call is TRBV7-2, the J call TRBJ2-1; D gene unclear. The CDR3 runs 15 residues. CDR1 and CDR2 from the germline V gene are SGHTA and FQGNSA. V gave up 1 base and J gave up 3 bases, with 10 bases separating them.

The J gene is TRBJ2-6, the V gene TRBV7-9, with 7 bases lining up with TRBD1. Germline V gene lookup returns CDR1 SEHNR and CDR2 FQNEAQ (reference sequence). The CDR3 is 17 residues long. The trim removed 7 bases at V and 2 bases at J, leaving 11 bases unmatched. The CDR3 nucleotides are TGTGCCAGCACCCTGACGGTAACAGGGGCTGGGGCCAACGTCCTGACTTTC. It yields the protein CASTLTVTGAGANVLTF.

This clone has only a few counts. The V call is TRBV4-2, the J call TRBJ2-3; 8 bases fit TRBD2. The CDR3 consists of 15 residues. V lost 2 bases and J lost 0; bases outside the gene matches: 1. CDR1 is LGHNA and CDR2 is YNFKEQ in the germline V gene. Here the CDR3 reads CASSQTGGSTDTQYF. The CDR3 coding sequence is TGTGCCAGCAGCCAAACGGGGGGGAGCACAGATACGCAGTATTTT.

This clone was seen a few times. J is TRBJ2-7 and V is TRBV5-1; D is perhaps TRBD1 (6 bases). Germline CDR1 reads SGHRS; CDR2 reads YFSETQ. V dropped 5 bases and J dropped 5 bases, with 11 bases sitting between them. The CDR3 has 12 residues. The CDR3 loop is CASSNTGNEQYF. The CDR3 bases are TGCGCCAGCAGTAATACAGGGAACGAGCAGTACTTC.

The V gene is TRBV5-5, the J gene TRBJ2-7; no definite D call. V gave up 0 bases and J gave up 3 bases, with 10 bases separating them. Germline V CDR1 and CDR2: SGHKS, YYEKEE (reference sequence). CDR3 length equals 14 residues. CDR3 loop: CASSLGTTHYEQYF. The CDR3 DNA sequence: TGTGCCAGCAGCTTGGGAACCACACACTACGAGCAGTACTTC.

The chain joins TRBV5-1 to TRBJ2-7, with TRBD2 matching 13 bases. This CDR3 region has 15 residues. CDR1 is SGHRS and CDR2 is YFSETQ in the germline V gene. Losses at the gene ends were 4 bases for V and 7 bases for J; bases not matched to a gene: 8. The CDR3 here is CASSTTSGRAEEQYF. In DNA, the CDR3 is TGCGCCAGCAGCACAACTAGCGGGAGGGCCGAAGAGCAGTACTTC.

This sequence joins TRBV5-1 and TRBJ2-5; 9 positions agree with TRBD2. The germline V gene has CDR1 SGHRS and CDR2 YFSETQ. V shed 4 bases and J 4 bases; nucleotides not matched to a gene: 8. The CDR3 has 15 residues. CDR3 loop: CASSTAGGGAETQYF. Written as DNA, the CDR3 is TGCGCCAGCAGCACCGCGGGGGGGGGAGCAGAGACCCAGTACTTC.

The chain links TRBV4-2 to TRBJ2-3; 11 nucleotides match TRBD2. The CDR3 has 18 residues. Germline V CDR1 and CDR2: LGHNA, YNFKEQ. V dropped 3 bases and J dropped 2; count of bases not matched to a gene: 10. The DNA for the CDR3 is TGTGCCAGCAGCCATATTCAGGCTAGCGGGGGGTACACAGATACGCAGTATTTT. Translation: CASSHIQASGGYTDTQYF.

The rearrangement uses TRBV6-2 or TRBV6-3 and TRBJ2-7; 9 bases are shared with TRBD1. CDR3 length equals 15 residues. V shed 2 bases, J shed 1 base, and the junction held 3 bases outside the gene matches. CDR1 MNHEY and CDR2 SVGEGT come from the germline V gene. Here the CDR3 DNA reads TGTGCCAGCAGTTACAGGGACAGGGCGTCCTACGAGCAGTACTTC. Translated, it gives CASSYRDRASYEQYF.